This T cell receptor beta chain was sequenced for a study of CXCR3-negative and CXCR3-positive naive CD8 T cells. Study overall: Overall TRB read output was about 135 million, and each library contained about 1.5 +/- 0.3 million reads.

Libraries were UMI-labeled 5' RACE TRB cDNA. TCRdb reprocessed the 5' RACE reads and keeps a single row for each CDR3 protein, giving no DNA. The sample's table shows tens of thousands of distinct CDR3 sequences. About this clonotype: Its antigen remains unknown.

Study-level points and caveats: TCR interaction strength was inferred from TRB CDR3 physicochemistry, as CD5 matched across naive subsets. CXCR3-positive naive cells had TRB CDR3s that were more hydrophobic than CXCR3-negative naive cells had. Fresh PBMCs went into most assays, and CXCR3 expression partly declined after cryopreservation.

The length of the CDR3 is 16 residues. Germline assignment: CDR1 MDHEN and CDR2 SYDVKM. The gene calls are TRBV28 and TRBJ2-2; absent DNA, TCRdb's TRBD1 call cannot be checked. Source material: naive CXCR3+ CD8+ T cells from blood. The subset denotes: CD45RO-CCR7+CD27+CD95- naive CD8+ T cells expressing CXCR3 (TNR3+). This clonotype originated in a human donor in good health. Some clones in this sample may be carry-over from other donors' samples. The CDR3 spells CASSLRQGWDTGELFF.